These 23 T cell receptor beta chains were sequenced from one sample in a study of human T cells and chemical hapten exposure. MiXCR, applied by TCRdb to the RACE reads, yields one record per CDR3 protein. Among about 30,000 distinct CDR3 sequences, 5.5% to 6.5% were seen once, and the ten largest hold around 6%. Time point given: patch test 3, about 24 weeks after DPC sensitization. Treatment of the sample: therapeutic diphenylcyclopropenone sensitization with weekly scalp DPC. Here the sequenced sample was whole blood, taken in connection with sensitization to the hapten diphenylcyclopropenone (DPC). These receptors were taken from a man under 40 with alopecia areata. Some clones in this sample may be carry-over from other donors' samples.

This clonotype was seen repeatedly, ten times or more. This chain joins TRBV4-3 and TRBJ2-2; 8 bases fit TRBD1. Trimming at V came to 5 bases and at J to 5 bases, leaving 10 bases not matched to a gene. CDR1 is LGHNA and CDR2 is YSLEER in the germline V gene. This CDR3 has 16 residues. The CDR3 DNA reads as TGCGCCAGCAGCAAGGCGACAGGGGCTGGGACCGGGGAGCTGTTTTTT. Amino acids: CASSKATGAGTGELFF.

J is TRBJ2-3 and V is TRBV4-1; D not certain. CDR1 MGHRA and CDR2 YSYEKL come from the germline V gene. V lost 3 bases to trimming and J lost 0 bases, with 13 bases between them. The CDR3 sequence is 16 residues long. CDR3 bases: TGCGCCAGCAGCCAGGATAGAAGTTCTAGCACAGATACGCAGTATTTT. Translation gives CASSQDRSSSTDTQYF.

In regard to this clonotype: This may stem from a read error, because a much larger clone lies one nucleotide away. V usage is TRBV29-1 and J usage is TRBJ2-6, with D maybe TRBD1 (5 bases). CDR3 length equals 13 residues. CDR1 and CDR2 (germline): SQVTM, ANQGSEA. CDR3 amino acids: CSVDQGGAIVLTF. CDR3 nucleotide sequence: TGCAGCGTTGATCAGGGTGGGGCCATCGTCCTGACTTTC.

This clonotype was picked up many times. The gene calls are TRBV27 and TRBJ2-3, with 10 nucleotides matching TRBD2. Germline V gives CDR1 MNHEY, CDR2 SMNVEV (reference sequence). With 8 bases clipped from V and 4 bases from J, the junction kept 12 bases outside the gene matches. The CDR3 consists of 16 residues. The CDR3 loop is CASGVIAGGGADTQYF. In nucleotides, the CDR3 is TGTGCCAGCGGGGTGATAGCGGGAGGAGGAGCAGATACGCAGTATTTT.

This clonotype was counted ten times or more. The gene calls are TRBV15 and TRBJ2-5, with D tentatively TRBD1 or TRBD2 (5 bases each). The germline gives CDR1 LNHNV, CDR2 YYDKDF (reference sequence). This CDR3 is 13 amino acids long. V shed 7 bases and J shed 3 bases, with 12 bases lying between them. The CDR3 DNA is TGTGCCACCAACGAGCTGGGGGAAGAGACCCAGTACTTC. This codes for CATNELGEETQYF.

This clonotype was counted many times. CDR3 loop: CSAIREGSTDTQYF. CDR3 DNA: TGCAGTGCCATCAGGGAGGGTTCCACAGATACGCAGTATTTT. The V call is TRBV20-1, the J call TRBJ2-3; 7 bases are a match to TRBD2. CDR1 and CDR2 (germline): DFQATT, SNEGSKA (reference sequence). There are 14 residues in the CDR3. J gave up 2 bases and V 6 bases, and 8 bases lay outside the gene matches.

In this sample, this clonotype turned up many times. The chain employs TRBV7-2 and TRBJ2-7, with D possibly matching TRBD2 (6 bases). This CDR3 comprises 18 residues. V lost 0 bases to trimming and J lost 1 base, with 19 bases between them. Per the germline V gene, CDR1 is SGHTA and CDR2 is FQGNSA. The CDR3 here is CASSLAFGGTIGSYEQYF. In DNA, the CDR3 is TGTGCCAGCAGCTTAGCGTTCGGAGGGACCATCGGATCCTACGAGCAGTACTTC.

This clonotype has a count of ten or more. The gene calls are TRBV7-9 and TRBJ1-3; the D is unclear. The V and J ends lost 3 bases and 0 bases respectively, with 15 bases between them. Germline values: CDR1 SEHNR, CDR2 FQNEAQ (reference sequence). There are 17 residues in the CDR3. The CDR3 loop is CASSFGDILASGNTIYF. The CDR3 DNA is TGTGCCAGCAGCTTTGGAGACATTCTCGCCTCTGGAAACACCATATATTTT.

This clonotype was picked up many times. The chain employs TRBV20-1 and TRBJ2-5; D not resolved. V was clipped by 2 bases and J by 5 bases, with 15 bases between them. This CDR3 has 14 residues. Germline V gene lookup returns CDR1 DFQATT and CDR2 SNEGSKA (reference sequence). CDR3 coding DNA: TGCAGTGCTAGAATCACCTACCCTGGGGAGACCCAGTACTTC. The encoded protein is CSARITYPGETQYF.

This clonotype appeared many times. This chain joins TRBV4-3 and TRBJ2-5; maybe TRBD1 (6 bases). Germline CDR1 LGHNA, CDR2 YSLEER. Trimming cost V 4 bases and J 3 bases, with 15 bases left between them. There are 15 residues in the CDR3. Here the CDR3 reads CASSPLGRGEETQYF. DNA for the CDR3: TGCGCCAGCAGCCCGTTAGGCAGGGGAGAAGAGACCCAGTACTTC.

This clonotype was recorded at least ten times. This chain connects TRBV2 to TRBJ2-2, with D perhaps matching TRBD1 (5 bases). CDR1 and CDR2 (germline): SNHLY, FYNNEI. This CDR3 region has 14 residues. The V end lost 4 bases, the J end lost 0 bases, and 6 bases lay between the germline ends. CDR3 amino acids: CASSVQANTGELFF. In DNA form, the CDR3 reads TGTGCCAGCAGTGTACAGGCGAACACCGGGGAGCTGTTTTTT.

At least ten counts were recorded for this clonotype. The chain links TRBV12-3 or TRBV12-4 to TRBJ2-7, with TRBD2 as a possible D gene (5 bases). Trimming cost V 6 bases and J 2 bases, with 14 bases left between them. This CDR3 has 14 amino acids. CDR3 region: CASRFSGNAYEQYF. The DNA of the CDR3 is TGTGCCAGCAGGTTCTCCGGGAACGCCTACGAGCAGTACTTC.

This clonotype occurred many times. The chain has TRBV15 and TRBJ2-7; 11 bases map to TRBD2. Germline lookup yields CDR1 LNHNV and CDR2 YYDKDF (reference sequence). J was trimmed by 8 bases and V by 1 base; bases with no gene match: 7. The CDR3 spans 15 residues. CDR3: CATSRVITSGSQQYF. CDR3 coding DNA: TGTGCCACCAGCAGAGTTATCACTAGCGGGAGTCAGCAGTACTTC. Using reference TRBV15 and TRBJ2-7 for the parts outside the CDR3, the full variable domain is DAMVIQNPRYQVTQFGKPVTLSCSQTLNHNVMYWYQQKSSQAPKLLFHYYDKDFNNEADTPDNFQSRRPNTSFCFLDIRSPGLGDTAMYLCATSRVITSGSQQYFGPGTRLTVT.

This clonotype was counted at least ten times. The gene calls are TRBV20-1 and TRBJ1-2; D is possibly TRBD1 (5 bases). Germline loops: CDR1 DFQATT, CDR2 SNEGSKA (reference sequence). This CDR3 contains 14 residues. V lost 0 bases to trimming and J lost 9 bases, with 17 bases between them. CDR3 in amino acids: CSARDPRGERSYTF. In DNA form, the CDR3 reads TGCAGTGCTAGAGATCCCCGGGGGGAAAGGAGCTACACCTTC.

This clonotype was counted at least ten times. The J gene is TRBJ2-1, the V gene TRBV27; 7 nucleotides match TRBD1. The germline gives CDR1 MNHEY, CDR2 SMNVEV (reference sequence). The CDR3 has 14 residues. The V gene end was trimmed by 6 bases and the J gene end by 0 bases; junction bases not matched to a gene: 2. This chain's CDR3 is CASSWDSSYNEQFF. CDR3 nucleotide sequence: TGTGCCAGCAGCTGGGACAGCTCCTACAATGAGCAGTTCTTC.

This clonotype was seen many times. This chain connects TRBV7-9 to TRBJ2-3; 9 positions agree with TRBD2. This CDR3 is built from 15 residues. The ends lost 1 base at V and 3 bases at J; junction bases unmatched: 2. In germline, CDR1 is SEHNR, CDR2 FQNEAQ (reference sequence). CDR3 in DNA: TGTGCCAGCAGCTTAGTTCTAGCGGGAACAGATACGCAGTATTTT. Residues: CASSLVLAGTDTQYF.

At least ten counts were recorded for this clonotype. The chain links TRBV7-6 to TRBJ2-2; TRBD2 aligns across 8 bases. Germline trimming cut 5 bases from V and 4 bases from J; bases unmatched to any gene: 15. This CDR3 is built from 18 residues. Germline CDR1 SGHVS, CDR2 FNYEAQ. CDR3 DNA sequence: TGTGCCAGCAGCCCCCCGTTTGGAGCGGGAGAAAGCACCGGGGAGCTGTTTTTT. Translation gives CASSPPFGAGESTGELFF.

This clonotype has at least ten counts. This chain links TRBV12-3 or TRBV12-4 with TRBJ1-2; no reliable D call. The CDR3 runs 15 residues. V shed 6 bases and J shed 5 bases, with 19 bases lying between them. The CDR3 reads CASSLASAAFYGYTF. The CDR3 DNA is TGTGCCAGCAGCCTGGCATCGGCAGCTTTTTATGGCTACACCTTC.

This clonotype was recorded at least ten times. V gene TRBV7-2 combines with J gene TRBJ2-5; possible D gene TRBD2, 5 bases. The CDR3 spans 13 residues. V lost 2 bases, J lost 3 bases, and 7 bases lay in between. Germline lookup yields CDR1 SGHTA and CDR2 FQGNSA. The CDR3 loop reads CASSLPGKETQYF. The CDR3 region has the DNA TGTGCCAGCAGCTTACCGGGGAAAGAGACCCAGTACTTC.

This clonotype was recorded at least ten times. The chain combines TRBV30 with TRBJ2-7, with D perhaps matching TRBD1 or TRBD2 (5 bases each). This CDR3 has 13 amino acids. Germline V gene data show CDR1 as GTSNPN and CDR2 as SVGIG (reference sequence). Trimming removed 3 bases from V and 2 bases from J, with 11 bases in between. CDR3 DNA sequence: TGTGCCTGGAGCAGTGGGGGTCCCTACGAGCAGTACTTC. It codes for CAWSSGGPYEQYF.

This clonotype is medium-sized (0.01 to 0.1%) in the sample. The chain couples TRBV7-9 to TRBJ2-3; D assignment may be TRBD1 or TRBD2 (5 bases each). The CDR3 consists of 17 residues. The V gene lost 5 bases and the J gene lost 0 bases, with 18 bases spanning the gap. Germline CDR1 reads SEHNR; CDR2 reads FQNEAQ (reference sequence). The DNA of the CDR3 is TGTGCCAGCAGCGCAGCCCGGGACGGCGCTAGCACAGATACGCAGTATTTT. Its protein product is CASSAARDGASTDTQYF.

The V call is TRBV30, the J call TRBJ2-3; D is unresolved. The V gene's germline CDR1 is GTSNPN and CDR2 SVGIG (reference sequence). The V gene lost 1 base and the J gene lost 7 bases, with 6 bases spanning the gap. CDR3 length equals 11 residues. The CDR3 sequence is CAWSARNTQYF. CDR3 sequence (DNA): TGTGCCTGGAGTGCCAGGAATACGCAGTATTTT.

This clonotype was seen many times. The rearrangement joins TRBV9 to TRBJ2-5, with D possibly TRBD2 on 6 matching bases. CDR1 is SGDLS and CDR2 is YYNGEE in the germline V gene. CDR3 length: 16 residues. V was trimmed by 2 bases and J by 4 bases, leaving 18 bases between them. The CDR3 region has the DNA TGTGCCAGCAGCGTCGGGACTGGGCTAGTCGTAGAGACCCAGTACTTC. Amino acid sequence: CASSVGTGLVVETQYF.